The TCR beta chain described here comes from a study of blood T cell repertoires in COVID-19. The wider study: Spain, Italy and the United States supplied samples that represented acute and convalescent COVID-19. The analysed material was cDNA or gDNA that came from T cells, B-cell-depleted T cells, or PBMCs.

Seattle patients were enrolled while actively infected and followed longitudinally. The CDR3 has 15 amino acids. Germline CDR1 reads SGHNT; CDR2 reads YENEEA. V shed 5 bases and J 5 bases; nucleotides not matched to a gene: 5. Original data processing: Scientists estimated how many nucleated cells there were by amplifying reference gene primers. Sequenced by immunoSEQ multiplex PCR; TCRdb stores in-frame clones only, minus some. The V and J calls and clone size were taken over from that table, and D and trimming were inferred from the DNA. The table lists about 120,000 clones, about 81% of them singletons.

Sequenced material: peripheral blood. This receptor was taken from a man younger than 40 with COVID-19, enrolled during active disease. The chain combines TRBV11-3 with TRBJ2-3; 12 nucleotides match TRBD2. CDR3 sequence (DNA): TGTGCCAGCAGCCTCAGACTAGCGGGGGTAGATACGCAGTATTTT. Its protein is CASSLRLAGVDTQYF.